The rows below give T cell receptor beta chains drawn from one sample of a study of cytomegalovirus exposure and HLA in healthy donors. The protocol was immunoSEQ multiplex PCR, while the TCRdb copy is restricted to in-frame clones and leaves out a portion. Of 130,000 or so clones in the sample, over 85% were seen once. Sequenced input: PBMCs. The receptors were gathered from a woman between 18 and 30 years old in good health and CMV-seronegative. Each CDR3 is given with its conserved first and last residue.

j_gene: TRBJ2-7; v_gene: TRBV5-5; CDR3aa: CASSLGGGPSYEQYF
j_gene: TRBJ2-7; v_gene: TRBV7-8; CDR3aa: CASSLTSVYEQYF
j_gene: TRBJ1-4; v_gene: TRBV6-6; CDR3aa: CASSRQTPATNEKLFF
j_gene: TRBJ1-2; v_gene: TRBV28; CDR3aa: CASSRYTNYGYTF
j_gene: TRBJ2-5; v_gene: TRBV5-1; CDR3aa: CASSLGDRVQETQYF
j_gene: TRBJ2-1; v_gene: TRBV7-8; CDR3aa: CASSLGRTMSNEQFF
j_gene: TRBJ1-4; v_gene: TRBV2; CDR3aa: CASSESSSRAAKLFF
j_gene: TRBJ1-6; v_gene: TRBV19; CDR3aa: CASSMGQANSPLHF
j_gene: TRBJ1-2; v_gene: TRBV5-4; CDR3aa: CASSSRGQGKSYGYTF
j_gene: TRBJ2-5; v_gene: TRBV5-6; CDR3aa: CASSLLSNFPTGREETQYF
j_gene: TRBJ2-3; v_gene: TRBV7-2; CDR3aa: CASSFGLAGGSTDTQYF
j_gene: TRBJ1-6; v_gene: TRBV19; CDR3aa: CASSDRQRLNSPLHF
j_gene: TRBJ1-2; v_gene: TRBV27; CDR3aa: CASSSAPGTGEGYGYTF
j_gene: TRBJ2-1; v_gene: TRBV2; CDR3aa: CASRLQGIEQFF
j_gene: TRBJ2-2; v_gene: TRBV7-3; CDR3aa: CASSSTGVGELFF
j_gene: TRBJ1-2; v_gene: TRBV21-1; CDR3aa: CASSKGGLGYTF
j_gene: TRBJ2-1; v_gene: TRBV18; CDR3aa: CASSPLPTYPNEQFF
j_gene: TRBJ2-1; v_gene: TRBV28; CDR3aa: CASNGWERSREQFF
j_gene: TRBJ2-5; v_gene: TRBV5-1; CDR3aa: CASSLVGQGMETQYF
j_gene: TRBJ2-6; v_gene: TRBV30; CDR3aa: CAWSVVRETASGANVLTF
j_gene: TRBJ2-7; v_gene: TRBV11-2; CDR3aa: CASSRGQGRFEQYF
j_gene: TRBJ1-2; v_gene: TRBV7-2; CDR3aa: CASSLVSGQGATF
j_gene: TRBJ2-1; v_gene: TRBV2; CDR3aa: CASSVGPGGNEQFF
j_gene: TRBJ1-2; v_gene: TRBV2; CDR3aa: CASSRGSVGSGYTF
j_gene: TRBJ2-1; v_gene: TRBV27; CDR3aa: CASGLLGTGLAEQFF
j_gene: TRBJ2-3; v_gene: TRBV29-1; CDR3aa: CSADKREGTDTQYF
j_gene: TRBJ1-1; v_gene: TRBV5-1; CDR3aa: CASSLGQGAFMNTEAFF
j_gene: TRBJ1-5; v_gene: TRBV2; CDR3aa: CASSVRGSNQPQHF
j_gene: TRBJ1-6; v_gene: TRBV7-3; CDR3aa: CASSSGQGNSPLHF
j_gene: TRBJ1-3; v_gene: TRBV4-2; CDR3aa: CASSQGGGILSGNTIYF
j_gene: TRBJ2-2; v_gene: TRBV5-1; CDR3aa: CANSSGNLTGELFF